The sequence of this TCR beta chain was determined in a study of blood T cell repertoires in COVID-19. Sequencing used immunoSEQ multiplex PCR; TCRdb keeps in-frame clones, though not all of them. The data contain some 13,000 clones, 80% to 90% of them singletons. Trimming took 1 base from V and 4 from J, leaving 8 bases between them. The CDR3 has 13 residues. Germline lookup yields CDR1 SGHDN and CDR2 FVKESK. A few counts support this clone. Sequenced input: peripheral blood. V and J are TRBV14 and TRBJ2-7; D perhaps matches TRBD1 (6 bases). The sequence was obtained from a man aged 80 or over with acute or convalescent COVID-19. CDR3 residues: CASSQAGVYEQYF. As DNA, the CDR3 is TGTGCCAGCAGCCAAGCAGGGGTGTACGAGCAGTACTTC. Filled out from reference TRBV14 and TRBJ2-7, the complete variable domain reads EAGVTQFPSHSVIEKGQTVTLRCDPISGHDNLYWYRRVMGKEIKFLLHFVKESKQDESGMPNNRFLAERTGGTYSTLKVQPAELEDSGVYFCASSQAGVYEQYFGPGTRLTVT.